Following are 18 T cell receptor beta chains from one sample sequenced in a study of tumor-infiltrating lymphocytes in primary liver carcinoma. Making TCR beta cDNA involved 400 to 600 ng total RNA and a constant-region primer. Generation of the TCR beta libraries relied on three nested multiplex PCR rounds using slightly modified ARM-PCR. Primers for the first two PCR rounds were TRBV1-TRBV30 forward primers and a C-beta reverse primer (approximately 9 cycles per round). Each CDR3 protein gets one entry after TCRdb re-called the multiplex PCR reads with MiXCR. Of fewer than 350,000 distinct CDR3 sequences detected, 65% appear once; the ten largest clones hold roughly 6%. The study extracted blood RNA from unsorted whole blood and also extracted germline DNA. Input material: peripheral blood. These receptors all come from a middle-aged man with primary liver carcinoma and hepatitis B virus infection.

This clonotype was observed a handful of times. The gene calls are TRBV5-5 and TRBJ2-5, with D perhaps matching TRBD1 (6 bases). The CDR3 has 14 amino acids. V gave up 7 bases and J gave up 4 bases, with 17 bases separating them. Per the germline V gene, CDR1 is SGHKS and CDR2 is YYEKEE (reference sequence). As DNA, the CDR3 is TGTGCCAGCGGATACACAGGGACCGGAGAGACCCAGTACTTC. Its translation is CASGYTGTGETQYF.

On this clonotype: This may arise from a read error, as a much more abundant clone is one base away. The chain links TRBV12-3 or TRBV12-4 to TRBJ1-1; TRBD1 might be the D (5 bases). The CDR3 sequence is 13 residues long. The chain's CDR3 is CASSLGGGTGAFF. The CDR3 region has the DNA TGTGCCAGCAGTTTAGGGGGAGGGACTGGAGCTTTCTTT.

The chain has TRBV24-1 and TRBJ2-7, with D perhaps given as TRBD1 or TRBD2 (5 bases each). The CDR3 has 13 residues. With 5 bases removed from V and 6 bases from J, the gap between germline ends came to 13 bases. Germline V lookup: CDR1 KGHDR, CDR2 SFDVKD. CDR3 sequence (DNA): TGTGCCACCAGTGCCCTACCGGGGACCGAGCAGTACTTC. It codes for CATSALPGTEQYF.

This clonotype was seen more than once but under ten times. The chain has TRBV13 and TRBJ2-1; TRBD2 matches at 10 bases. The CDR3 contains 15 residues. J gave up 7 bases and V 1 base, and 4 bases lay outside the gene matches. Germline CDR1 PRHDT, CDR2 FYEKMQ (reference sequence). The CDR3 protein is CASSLASGRANEQFF. The CDR3 coding sequence is TGTGCCAGCAGCTTAGCCAGCGGGAGGGCAAATGAGCAGTTCTTC.

V usage is TRBV2 and J usage is TRBJ1-4, with 7 bases fitting TRBD1. The junction had 13 bases not matched to a gene; V was cut back by 4 bases and J by 8 bases. Germline values: CDR1 SNHLY, CDR2 FYNNEI. The CDR3 loop spans 16 amino acids. CDR3 amino acids: CASSGEGQARGEKLFF. DNA for the CDR3: TGTGCCAGCAGTGGGGAAGGACAGGCCCGGGGAGAAAAACTGTTTTTT.

As to this clonotype: This may arise from a read error, as a much more abundant clone is one base away. The chain employs TRBV6-5 and TRBJ2-7, with D perhaps being TRBD1 or TRBD2 (5 bases each). Germline V gene sequence: CDR1 MNHEY, CDR2 SVGAGI. The CDR3 totals 13 residues. The CDR3 loop reads CVSHGAPRGEQYF. The DNA of the CDR3 is TGTGTCAGCCATGGGGCTCCCCGGGGCGAGCAGTACTTC.

This clonotype has only a few counts. The chain couples TRBV12-3 or TRBV12-4 to TRBJ1-2, with D unresolved. With 4 bases removed from V and 2 bases from J, the gap between germline ends came to 11 bases. The CDR3 has 14 amino acids. In nucleotides, the CDR3 is TGTGCCAGCAGTTCTCCGACGGTAAACTATGGCTACACCTTC. It translates to CASSSPTVNYGYTF.

Of note for this clonotype: At one boundary the junction diverges from the germline segment, which might be a read error. The gene calls are TRBV11-2 and TRBJ2-1; tentatively, D is TRBD2 (5 bases). The germline gives CDR1 SGHAT, CDR2 FQNNGV. The CDR3 length is 16 residues. The CDR3 protein is CASRLGLLSGMNEQFF. The CDR3 region has the DNA TGCGCCAGCAGGTTAGGGCTCCTATCGGGAATGAATGAGCAGTTCTTC.

Details on this clonotype: The CDR3 carries no conserved terminal phenylalanine or tryptophan, so it likely arises from a read error. The chain links TRBV6-5 to TRBJ1-5; D may be TRBD1 (6 bases). Germline CDR1 reads MNHEY; CDR2 reads SVGAGI. The CDR3 runs 13 residues. The CDR3: CASSYEQGQPQHY. In nucleotides, the CDR3 is TGTGCCAGTAGTTACGAACAGGGACAGCCCCAGCATTAT.

Points on this clonotype: This clone may be a read error of a much larger clone one base away. The V and J genes are TRBV29-1 and TRBJ2-1; 7 bases line up with TRBD1. From germline, CDR1 is SQVTM and CDR2 ANQGSEA. The CDR3 has 17 residues. Here the CDR3 reads CSVEESGQLSSYNVQFF. CDR3 coding DNA: TGCAGCGTTGAAGAATCGGGACAGTTGAGCTCCTACAATGTGCAGTTCTTC.

In its sample, this clonotype was seen once. In this CDR3 the conserved last residue, phenylalanine or tryptophan, is missing, so a read error is likely. V is TRBV11-2 and J is TRBJ2-7; a possible D gene is TRBD1 (6 bases). The ends were cut back, 6 bases at V and 10 bases at J, with 19 bases in the middle. The length of the CDR3 is 13 residues. Per the germline V gene, CDR1 is SGHAT and CDR2 is FQNNGV. In DNA form, the CDR3 reads TGTGCCAGCAGTTCCGCCAGGACAGAGGACCAGTACTTA. It translates to CASSSARTEDQYL.

This clonotype has just one count. The chain has TRBV11-2 and TRBJ2-1; TRBD2 matches 7 bases. The CDR3 loop spans 13 amino acids. The V gene's germline CDR1 is SGHAT and CDR2 FQNNGV. DNA of the CDR3: TGTTCCAACAGCTTAATGGTTTGGACTAGGCAGTTCTTC. It yields the protein CSNSLMVWTRQFF.

This clonotype was found a few times. With a much larger clone just one base away, this may be a read error. This chain connects TRBV14 to TRBJ2-1; a possible D gene is TRBD2 (6 bases). The CDR3 is 13 amino acids. The V gene's germline CDR1 is SGHDN and CDR2 FVKESK. V was cut by 7 bases and J by 4 bases, with 11 bases left in between. This CDR3 is CASNPGLYNEQFF. The DNA for the CDR3 is TGTGCCAGCAATCCGGGACTTTACAATGAGCAGTTCTTC.

This clonotype has a count of ten or more. J is TRBJ2-7 and V is TRBV28; D gene ambiguous. Germline lookup yields CDR1 MDHEN and CDR2 SYDVKM. Trimming shortened V by 3 bases and J by 7 bases, and 7 bases separated the two germline ends. There are 11 residues in the CDR3. CDR3: CASSFEREQYF. The CDR3 DNA follows: TGTGCCAGCAGTTTCGAACGGGAGCAGTACTTC.

There are a few counts of this clonotype. V is TRBV5-5 and J is TRBJ1-5; D call uncertain. The CDR3 loop spans 15 amino acids. Between the trimmed V and J ends, which lost 2 bases and 2 bases, there was a span of 11 bases. CDR1 SGHKS and CDR2 YYEKEE come from the germline V gene (reference sequence). In DNA form, the CDR3 reads TGTGCCAGCAGCTTCGGTGGGGAAGGCAATCAGCCCCAGCATTTT. Residues: CASSFGGEGNQPQHF.

Regarding this clonotype: It is likely a read error, because the conserved phenylalanine at the end of the CDR3 is missing. The chain is built from TRBV6-2 or TRBV6-3 and TRBJ2-1, with 10 nucleotides matching TRBD2. CDR1 and CDR2 from the germline V gene are MNHEY and SVGEGT. The CDR3 spans 18 residues. V shed 6 bases, J shed 7 bases, and the junction held 18 bases outside the gene matches. The CDR3 DNA is TGTGCCAGCAGGGGGGCTAGCGGGAGAGTTAAGGCTAGGAATGAGCAGTTCTCC. Translation: CASRGASGRVKARNEQFS.

Regarding this clonotype: It may be a read error: a sequence one base away is much more abundant. V usage is TRBV14 and J usage is TRBJ2-1; D not certain. Germline values: CDR1 SGHDN, CDR2 FVKESK. The V and J ends lost 0 bases and 8 bases respectively, with 8 bases between them. This CDR3 region has 13 residues. CDR3 in DNA: TGTGCCAGCAGCCAAGATTTGTTGGATGAGCAGTTCTTC. This sequence encodes CASSQDLLDEQFF.

This clonotype was seen a few times. This chain joins TRBV12-3 or TRBV12-4 and TRBJ2-1, with D hard to call. V lost 6 bases and J 9 bases, leaving 15 bases between the germline ends. The length of the CDR3 is 13 residues. The CDR3 DNA reads TGTGCCAGCAGACCCGGTCCACAGCGTGAGCAGTTCTTC. It is translated as CASRPGPQREQFF.